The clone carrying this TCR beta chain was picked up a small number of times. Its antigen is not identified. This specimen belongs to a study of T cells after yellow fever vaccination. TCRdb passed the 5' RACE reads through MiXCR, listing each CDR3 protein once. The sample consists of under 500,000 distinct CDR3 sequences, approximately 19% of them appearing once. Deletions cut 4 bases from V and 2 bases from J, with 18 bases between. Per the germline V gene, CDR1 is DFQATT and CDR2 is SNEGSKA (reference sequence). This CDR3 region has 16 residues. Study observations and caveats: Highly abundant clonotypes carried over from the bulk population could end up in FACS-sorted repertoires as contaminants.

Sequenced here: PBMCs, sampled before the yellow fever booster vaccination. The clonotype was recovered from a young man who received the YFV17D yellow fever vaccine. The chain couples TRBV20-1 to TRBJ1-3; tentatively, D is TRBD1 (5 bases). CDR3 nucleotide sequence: TGCAGTGCTACGGCCCAGGGCCGGGCTCCTGGAAACACCATATATTTT. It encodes CSATAQGRAPGNTIYF.